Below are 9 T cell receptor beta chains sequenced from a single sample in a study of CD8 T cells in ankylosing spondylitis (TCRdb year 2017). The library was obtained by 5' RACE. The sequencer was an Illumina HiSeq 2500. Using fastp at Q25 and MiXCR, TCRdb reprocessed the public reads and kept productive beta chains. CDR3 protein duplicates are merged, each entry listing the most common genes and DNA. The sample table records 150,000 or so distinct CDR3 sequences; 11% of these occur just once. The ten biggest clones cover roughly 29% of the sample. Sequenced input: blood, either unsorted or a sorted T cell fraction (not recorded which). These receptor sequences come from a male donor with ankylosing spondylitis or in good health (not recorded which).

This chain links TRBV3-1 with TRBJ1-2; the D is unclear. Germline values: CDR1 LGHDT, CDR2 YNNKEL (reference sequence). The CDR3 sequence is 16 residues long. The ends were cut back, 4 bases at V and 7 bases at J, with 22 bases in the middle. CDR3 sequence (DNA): TGTGCCAGCAGCCCATCTCAGGAGGAGGGATTATTTGGCTACACCTTC. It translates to CASSPSQEEGLFGYTF. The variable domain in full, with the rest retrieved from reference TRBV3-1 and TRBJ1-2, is DTAVSQTPKYLVTQMGNDKSIKCEQNLGHDTMYWYKQDSKKFLKIMFSYNNKELIINETVPNRFSPKSPDKAHLNLHINSLELGDSAVYFCASSPSQEEGLFGYTFGSGTRLTVV.

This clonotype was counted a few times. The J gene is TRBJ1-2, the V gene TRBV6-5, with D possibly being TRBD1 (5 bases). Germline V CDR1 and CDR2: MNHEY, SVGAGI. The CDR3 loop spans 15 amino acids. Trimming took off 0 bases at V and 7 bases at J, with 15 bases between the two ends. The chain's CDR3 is CASSYSEGRVGGYTF. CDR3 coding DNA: TGTGCCAGCAGTTACTCGGAGGGGCGCGTAGGTGGCTACACCTTC.

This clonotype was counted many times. The CDR3 region is CASSFKPGQGRSPLHF. The CDR3 bases are TGTGCCAGCAGTTTCAAGCCGGGACAGGGGAGATCACCCCTCCACTTT. This chain joins TRBV27 and TRBJ1-6; 10 positions agree with TRBD1. The germline V gene has CDR1 MNHEY and CDR2 SMNVEV (reference sequence). The length of the CDR3 is 16 residues. Germline trimming cut 3 bases from V and 10 bases from J; bases unmatched to any gene: 9.

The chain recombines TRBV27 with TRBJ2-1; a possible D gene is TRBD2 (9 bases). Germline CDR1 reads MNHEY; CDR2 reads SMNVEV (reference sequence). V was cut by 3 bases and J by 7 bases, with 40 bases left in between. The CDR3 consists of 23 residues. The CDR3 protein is CASSFEDRVTAVASGISGNEQFF. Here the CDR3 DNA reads TGTGCCAGCAGTTTCGAGGACAGGGTTACGGCTGTGGCTAGCGGGATCTCGGGGAATGAGCAGTTCTTC.

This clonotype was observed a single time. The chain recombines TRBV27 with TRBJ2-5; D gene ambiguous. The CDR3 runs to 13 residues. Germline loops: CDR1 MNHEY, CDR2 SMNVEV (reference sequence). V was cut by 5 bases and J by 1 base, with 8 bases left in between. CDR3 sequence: CASSPWTQETQYF. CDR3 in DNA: TGTGCCAGCAGTCCATGGACCCAAGAGACCCAGTACTTC.

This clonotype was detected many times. The CDR3 bases are TGCGCCAGCAGTGAACCCAGGAGGGGGTTTAACTATGGCTACACCTTC. It translates to CASSEPRRGFNYGYTF. The chain uses TRBV10-2 and TRBJ1-2; weak D call: TRBD1 (6 bases). The germline gives CDR1 WSHSY, CDR2 SAAADI. This CDR3 spans 16 amino acids. The V end lost 3 bases, the J end lost 1 base, and 15 bases lay between the germline ends.

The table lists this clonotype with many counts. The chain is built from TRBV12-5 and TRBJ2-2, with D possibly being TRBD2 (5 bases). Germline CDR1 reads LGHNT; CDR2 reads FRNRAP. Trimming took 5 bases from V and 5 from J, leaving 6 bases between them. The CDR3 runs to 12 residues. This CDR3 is CASGPGTGELFF. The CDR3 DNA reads TGTGCTAGTGGTCCGGGGACCGGGGAGCTGTTTTTT.

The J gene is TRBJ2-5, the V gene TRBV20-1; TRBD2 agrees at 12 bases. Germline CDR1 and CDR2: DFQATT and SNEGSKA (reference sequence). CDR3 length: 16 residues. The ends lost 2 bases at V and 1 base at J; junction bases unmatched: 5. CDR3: CSARQTSGRFQETQYF. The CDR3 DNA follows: TGCAGTGCTAGACAAACTAGCGGGAGGTTCCAAGAGACCCAGTACTTC.

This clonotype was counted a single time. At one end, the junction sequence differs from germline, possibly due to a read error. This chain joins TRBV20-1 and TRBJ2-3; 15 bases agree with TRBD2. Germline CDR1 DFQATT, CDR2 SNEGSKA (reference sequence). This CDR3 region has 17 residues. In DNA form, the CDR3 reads TGCTGTGCCAACGCTGGACTAGCGGGAGGGTCTATAAATACGCAGTATTTT. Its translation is CCANAGLAGGSINTQYF.